Each of the 19 T cell receptor beta chains below was sequenced from the same sample in a study of blood T cell repertoires in COVID-19. The data were produced by immunoSEQ multiplex PCR, yet TCRdb's version contains in-frame clones alone and is incomplete. Of 350,000 to 450,000 clones in the sample, about 88% are singletons; the top ten hold roughly 1.4%. Sequenced material: PBMCs or T cells enriched from blood (not recorded which). The receptors originated from a woman younger than 35 who had been exposed to COVID-19.

This chain joins TRBV20-1 and TRBJ1-4; 8 bases match TRBD1. Losses at the gene ends were 3 bases for V and 11 bases for J; bases not matched to a gene: 14. Per germline, CDR1 DFQATT and CDR2 SNEGSKA (reference sequence). The CDR3 is made up of 15 amino acids. The CDR3 reads CSASLLVTGVQKLFF. CDR3 nucleotide sequence: TGCAGTGCTAGTCTTTTGGTGACAGGGGTACAGAAACTGTTTTTT.

The rearrangement joins TRBV9 to TRBJ2-7; TRBD2 might be the D (6 bases). This CDR3 region has 15 residues. CDR1 and CDR2 from the germline V gene are SGDLS and YYNGEE. Trimming shortened V by 4 bases and J by 4 bases, and 18 bases separated the two germline ends. The CDR3 coding sequence is TGTGCCAGCAGCCCAAGGGACGGGGCGGGATACGAGCAGTACTTC. It specifies CASSPRDGAGYEQYF.

This chain connects TRBV7-9 to TRBJ1-5; TRBD1 matches at 7 bases. Germline CDR1 is SEHNR and CDR2 is FQNEAQ (reference sequence). This CDR3 contains 18 residues. V lost 1 base and J lost 0; bases outside the gene matches: 9. Written as DNA, the CDR3 is TGTGCCAGCAGCTTAGTAGGGGCAGGGGGGTTTAGCAATCAGCCCCAGCATTTT. It yields the protein CASSLVGAGGFSNQPQHF.

The chain recombines TRBV29-1 with TRBJ1-2; TRBD1 is a possible D gene (6 bases). Germline assignment: CDR1 SQVTM and CDR2 ANQGSEA. Trimming left V 2 bases short and J 0 bases short, with 16 bases between. The CDR3 is 16 residues long. The CDR3 region has the DNA TGCAGCGTTGAATTGCGAGGGGGAAAAGCTAACTATGGCTACACCTTC. As protein: CSVELRGGKANYGYTF.

Written as DNA, the CDR3 is TGTGCCAGCAGCTTTGGCCTAGCGGGGGTTACCTACGAGCAGTACTTC. As protein: CASSFGLAGVTYEQYF. The chain combines TRBV5-5 with TRBJ2-7; 10 bases line up with TRBD2. V was clipped by 2 bases and J by 2 bases; unmatched bases: 7. Germline CDR1 and CDR2: SGHKS and YYEKEE (reference sequence). The CDR3 consists of 16 residues.

The rearrangement links TRBV24-1 to TRBJ2-1, with 7 bases fitting TRBD1. The ends lost 9 bases at V and 5 bases at J; junction bases unmatched: 12. This CDR3 contains 15 residues. Per germline, CDR1 KGHDR and CDR2 SFDVKD. The CDR3 spells CATSPRDRADNEQFF. The DNA of the CDR3 is TGTGCCACCTCCCCGCGAGACAGGGCTGACAATGAGCAGTTCTTC.

In this sample, this clone turned up once. The chain uses TRBV11-1 and TRBJ2-7; no clear D gene. The CDR3 length is 14 residues. Looked up from germline, CDR1 is SGHAT and CDR2 is FQDESV (reference sequence). The V and J ends lost 2 bases and 1 base respectively, with 9 bases between them. In nucleotides, the CDR3 is TGTGCCAGCAGCTTATTGGGCAGTTCCTACGAGCAGTACTTC. It translates to CASSLLGSSYEQYF.

This chain connects TRBV28 to TRBJ1-2; 7 bases agree with TRBD1. The CDR3 is 13 residues long. Germline V gene data show CDR1 as MDHEN and CDR2 as SYDVKM. J lost 3 bases, V lost 11 bases, and 9 bases had no gene match. CDR3 in amino acids: CACRQGVYYGYTF. CDR3 DNA sequence: TGTGCCTGTCGACAGGGCGTCTACTATGGCTACACCTTC.

The V and J genes are TRBV5-1 and TRBJ2-3, with 12 bases fitting TRBD2. V lost 4 bases and J lost 4; bases outside the gene matches: 7. Germline CDR1 reads SGHRS; CDR2 reads YFSETQ. This CDR3 comprises 16 residues. CDR3 nucleotide sequence: TGCGCCAGCAGCGGCGGACTAGCGGGATCCGCAGATACGCAGTATTTT. Its translation is CASSGGLAGSADTQYF.

V is TRBV9 and J is TRBJ2-2; D remains ambiguous. The CDR3 has 12 amino acids. Germline-derived CDR1 and CDR2 are SGDLS and YYNGEE. The V gene lost 7 bases and the J gene lost 7 bases, with 11 bases spanning the gap. This CDR3 is CASGPLFGELFF. DNA for the CDR3: TGTGCCAGCGGGCCCCTCTTCGGGGAGCTGTTTTTT.

On this clone itself: This sample also contains other DNA sequences that code for the same CDR3. The rearrangement uses TRBV19 and TRBJ2-7; 11 nucleotides line up with TRBD1. The ends lost 8 bases at V and 1 base at J; junction bases unmatched: 1. The CDR3 consists of 13 residues. The germline V gene has CDR1 LNHDA and CDR2 SQIVND (reference sequence). CDR3 amino acids: CASGTGGSYEQYF. CDR3 sequence (DNA): TGTGCCAGTGGGACAGGGGGTTCCTACGAGCAGTACTTC.

This clone was detected a few times. The rearrangement uses TRBV4-1 and TRBJ1-2; D ambiguous. V was cut by 2 bases and J by 2 bases, with 12 bases left in between. The germline V gene has CDR1 MGHRA and CDR2 YSYEKL. There are 15 residues in the CDR3. The CDR3 sequence is CASSQPPPGNYGYTF. As DNA, the CDR3 is TGCGCCAGCAGCCAACCACCCCCCGGGAACTATGGCTACACCTTC.

This chain links TRBV5-6 with TRBJ2-1; TRBD2 aligns across 13 bases. There are 17 residues in the CDR3. Germline values: CDR1 SGHDT, CDR2 YYEEEE. V was clipped by 4 bases and J by 7 bases; unmatched bases: 11. CDR3 coding DNA: TGTGCCAGCAGCGCGTCCGGGACTAGCGGGAAGGTTAATGAGCAGTTCTTC. Translating it yields CASSASGTSGKVNEQFF.

J is TRBJ1-2 and V is TRBV11-2, with D perhaps matching TRBD1 (6 bases). Germline V CDR1 and CDR2: SGHAT, FQNNGV. The V gene lost 3 bases and the J gene lost 4 bases, with 12 bases spanning the gap. This CDR3 contains 14 residues. CDR3 sequence reads: CASSFPGGVYGYTF. The CDR3 DNA reads as TGTGCCAGCAGCTTCCCGGGGGGCGTCTATGGCTACACCTTC.

The rearrangement joins TRBV4-3 to TRBJ2-1, with TRBD2 matching 11 bases. Trimming removed 0 bases from V and 10 bases from J; junction bases left unmatched: 11. Germline V gene sequence: CDR1 LGHNA, CDR2 YSLEER. This CDR3 region has 17 residues. The CDR3 region is CASSQDSGSGGAREQFF. DNA of the CDR3: TGCGCCAGCAGCCAAGATTCGGGTAGCGGGGGGGCCAGGGAGCAGTTCTTC.

The rearrangement links TRBV15 to TRBJ2-3; TRBD1 is a possible D gene (5 bases). The CDR3 covers 15 residues. V was shortened by 6 bases and J by 1 base, with 14 bases between the two germline ends. Germline loops: CDR1 LNHNV, CDR2 YYDKDF (reference sequence). As DNA, the CDR3 is TGTGCCACCAGAAGACCTTTAGGGGGCACAGATACGCAGTATTTT. Protein product: CATRRPLGGTDTQYF.

The V and J genes are TRBV7-9 and TRBJ1-2; 10 bases fit TRBD1. Trimming took 7 bases from V and 3 from J; bases not matched to a gene: 5. Germline-derived CDR1 and CDR2 are SEHNR and FQNEAQ (reference sequence). The CDR3 totals 14 residues. CDR3 bases: TGTGCCAGCATCGACAGGGGGCTTGACTATGGCTACACCTTC. It encodes CASIDRGLDYGYTF.

The genes are TRBV15 and TRBJ2-7; D gene unclear. Trimming removed 0 bases at V and 6 bases at J, with 6 bases between. CDR1 LNHNV and CDR2 YYDKDF come from the germline V gene (reference sequence). This CDR3 comprises 12 residues. CDR3 sequence reads: CATSRDKFEQYF. In DNA, the CDR3 is TGTGCCACCAGCAGAGACAAATTCGAGCAGTACTTC.

The CDR3 coding sequence is TGTGCCAGCAGTTTAGTTAGCGGGGGGGCCGGGGAGCTGTTTTTT. As protein: CASSLVSGGAGELFF. The chain is built from TRBV27 and TRBJ2-2, with 11 nucleotides matching TRBD2. This CDR3 region has 15 residues. Germline values: CDR1 MNHEY, CDR2 SMNVEV (reference sequence). Trimming at V came to 2 bases and at J to 6 bases, leaving 2 bases not matched to a gene.